The 13 T cell receptor beta chains in this list originate from one sample, sequenced in a study of Graves' ophthalmopathy and Graves' hyperthyroidism. The TCR beta CDR3 regions underwent amplification from RNA transcripts. HTBI primers were employed in first-round RT-PCR, then a second-round multiplex PCR followed. TCRdb redid the calling of the multiplex PCR reads with MiXCR, one entry per CDR3 protein. The sample lists over a million distinct CDR3 sequences; less than 45% were seen once. The sample was peripheral blood or thyroid tissue (not recorded which). The source of these receptors is an adult man with Graves' hyperthyroidism.

This clonotype was detected many times. The chain couples TRBV4-1 to TRBJ1-2; D not certain. Trimming took 0 bases from V and 8 from J, leaving 10 bases between them. Germline V CDR1 and CDR2: MGHRA, YSYEKL. The CDR3 totals 13 residues. CDR3 residues: CASSQEGSGGYTF. CDR3 sequence (DNA): TGCGCCAGCAGCCAAGAGGGATCGGGAGGCTACACCTTC.

The chain has TRBV9 and TRBJ1-1; 10 positions agree with TRBD1. Trimming cost V 3 bases and J 1 base; bases outside gene matches: 18. Germline V gives CDR1 SGDLS, CDR2 YYNGEE. The CDR3 extends over 20 amino acids. The CDR3 here is CASSARDRGRVPLSNTEAFF. The CDR3, as DNA: TGTGCCAGCAGCGCCCGGGACAGGGGTCGGGTCCCTTTATCGAACACTGAAGCTTTCTTT.

This chain links TRBV15 with TRBJ2-5; tentative D call: TRBD2 (5 bases). The CDR3 runs 16 residues. Germline V gene data show CDR1 as LNHNV and CDR2 as YYDKDF (reference sequence). Trimming cost V 7 bases and J 2 bases, with 20 bases left between them. The CDR3 DNA sequence: TGTGCCACCACCGCCGGACTCAACGGCATGCAAGAGACCCAGTACTTC. This encodes CATTAGLNGMQETQYF.

This clonotype has a count of ten or more. The chain couples TRBV20-1 to TRBJ2-5; D tentatively fits TRBD1 or TRBD2 (6 bases each). V shed 1 base and J shed 4 bases, with 16 bases lying between them. CDR1 is DFQATT and CDR2 is SNEGSKA in the germline V gene (reference sequence). The CDR3 runs to 15 residues. The CDR3 reads CSARGVGGRGETQYF. CDR3 coding DNA: TGCAGTGCTAGAGGAGTTGGGGGGCGTGGAGAGACCCAGTACTTC.

This chain joins TRBV20-1 and TRBJ1-5, with 9 positions matching TRBD1. The V gene end was trimmed by 3 bases and the J gene end by 6 bases; junction bases not matched to a gene: 6. This CDR3 region has 14 residues. Germline V lookup: CDR1 DFQATT, CDR2 SNEGSKA (reference sequence). The CDR3, as DNA: TGCAGTGCTAGTGAGGGACAGGGACGTCAGCCCCAGCATTTT. Translating gives CSASEGQGRQPQHF.

The chain combines TRBV7-2 with TRBJ2-7; 10 bases map to TRBD2. The V segment lost 4 bases and the J segment 2 bases; nucleotides outside the gene matches: 5. This CDR3 is 15 amino acids long. Per germline, CDR1 SGHTA and CDR2 FQGNSA. The CDR3, as DNA: TGTGCCAGCAGCTGGACTAGCGGCGACACCTACGAGCAGTACTTC. This translates into CASSWTSGDTYEQYF.

In its sample, this clonotype was seen once. Given a much more abundant clone one base away, this may be a read error. Here the CDR3 reads CASNKDVASGCYTF. In nucleotides, the CDR3 is TGCGCCAGCAACAAAGACGTAGCGTCCGGTTGCTACACCTTC. The chain employs TRBV5-1 and TRBJ1-2; D gene uncertain. The V end was cut by 6 bases, the J end by 9 bases, with 21 bases between. From germline, CDR1 is SGHRS and CDR2 YFSETQ. The CDR3 spans 14 residues.

This clonotype appeared many times. The CDR3 region has the DNA TGCAGTGCTGGGGACAGGGTTGATCAGGAGACCCAGTACTTC. The encoded protein is CSAGDRVDQETQYF. The chain has TRBV20-1 and TRBJ2-5, with TRBD1 matching over 9 bases. Looked up from germline, CDR1 is DFQATT and CDR2 is SNEGSKA (reference sequence). The J segment lost 5 bases and the V segment lost 5 bases, leaving 9 bases of the junction unmatched. The CDR3 length is 14 residues.

This clonotype was seen at least ten times. The chain combines TRBV25-1 with TRBJ2-7; TRBD2 matches at 8 bases. Losses at the gene ends were 7 bases for V and 7 bases for J; bases not matched to a gene: 15. The CDR3 runs 15 residues. The germline V gene has CDR1 MGHDK and CDR2 SYGVNS. Here the CDR3 DNA reads TGTGCCAGCACCCAAGGACGGGGGGGGGCCTGGGAGCAGTACTTC. Translation: CASTQGRGGAWEQYF.

This chain uses TRBV5-1 with TRBJ2-3; 10 bases agree with TRBD2. CDR3 length equals 15 residues. Germline loops: CDR1 SGHRS, CDR2 YFSETQ. V trimming: 0 bases; J trimming: 6 bases; junction bases outside the gene matches: 4. CDR3 residues: CASSLALAGSDTQYF. CDR3 sequence (DNA): TGCGCCAGCAGCTTGGCACTAGCGGGAAGCGATACGCAGTATTTT.

This chain connects TRBV29-1 to TRBJ2-7; 10 bases are shared with TRBD2. Trimming at V came to 8 bases and at J to 4 bases, leaving 8 bases not matched to a gene. Germline CDR1 reads SQVTM; CDR2 reads ANQGSEA. CDR3 length equals 13 residues. CDR3 loop: CSMGTSGMYEQYF. The CDR3 nucleotides are TGCAGCATGGGAACTAGCGGGATGTACGAGCAGTACTTC.

Turning to this clonotype: Just one base apart from a much larger clone, this may be a read error. This chain connects TRBV7-8 to TRBJ1-5; no definite D call. Germline loops: CDR1 SGHVS, CDR2 FQNEAQ. The V end lost 7 bases, the J end lost 5 bases, and 12 bases lay between the germline ends. The CDR3 extends over 13 amino acids. The CDR3, as DNA: TGTGCCAGCATCGCGATTCCGGATCAGCCCCAGCATTTT. Amino acids: CASIAIPDQPQHF.

This rearrangement joins TRBV14 to TRBJ1-1; no definite D call. The V end lost 4 bases, the J end lost 1 base, and 10 bases lay between the germline ends. Germline CDR1 is SGHDN and CDR2 is FVKESK. The CDR3 is 14 amino acids. Here the CDR3 DNA reads TGTGCCAGCAGCCCGGAGATATCGAACACTGAAGCTTTCTTT. It translates to CASSPEISNTEAFF.